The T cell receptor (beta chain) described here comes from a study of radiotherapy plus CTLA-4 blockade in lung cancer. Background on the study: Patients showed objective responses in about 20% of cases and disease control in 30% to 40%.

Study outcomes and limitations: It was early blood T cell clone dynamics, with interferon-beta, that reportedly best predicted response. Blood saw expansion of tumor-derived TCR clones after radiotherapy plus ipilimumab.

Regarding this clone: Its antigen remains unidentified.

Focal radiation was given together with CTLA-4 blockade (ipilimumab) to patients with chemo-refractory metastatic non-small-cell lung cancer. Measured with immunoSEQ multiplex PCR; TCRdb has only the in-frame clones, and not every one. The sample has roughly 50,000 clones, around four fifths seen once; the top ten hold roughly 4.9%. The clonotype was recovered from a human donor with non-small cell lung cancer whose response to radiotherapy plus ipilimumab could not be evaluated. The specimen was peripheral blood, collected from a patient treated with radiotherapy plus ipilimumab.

CDR3 amino acids: CASSQEPDYGYTF. The CDR3 nucleotides read TGTGCCAGCAGCCAAGAACCAGACTATGGCTACACCTTC. This rearrangement joins TRBV14 to TRBJ1-2, with no clear D. The CDR3 runs to 13 residues. Trimming shortened V by 0 bases and J by 3 bases, and 5 bases separated the two germline ends. Germline values: CDR1 SGHDN, CDR2 FVKESK. Full variable domain (rest looked up from reference TRBV14 and TRBJ1-2): EAGVTQFPSHSVIEKGQTVTLRCDPISGHDNLYWYRRVMGKEIKFLLHFVKESKQDESGMPNNRFLAERTGGTYSTLKVQPAELEDSGVYFCASSQEPDYGYTFGSGTRLTVV.